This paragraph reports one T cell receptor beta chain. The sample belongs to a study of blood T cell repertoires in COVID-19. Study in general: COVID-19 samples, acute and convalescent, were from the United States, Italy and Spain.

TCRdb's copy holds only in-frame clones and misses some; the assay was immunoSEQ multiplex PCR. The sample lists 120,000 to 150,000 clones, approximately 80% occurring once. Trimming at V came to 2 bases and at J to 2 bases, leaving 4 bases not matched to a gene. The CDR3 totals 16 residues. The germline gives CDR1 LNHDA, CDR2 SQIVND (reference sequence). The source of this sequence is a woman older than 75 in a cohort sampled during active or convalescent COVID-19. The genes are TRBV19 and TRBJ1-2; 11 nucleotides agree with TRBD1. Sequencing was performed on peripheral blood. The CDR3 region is CASSIRTGGANYGYTF. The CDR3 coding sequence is TGTGCCAGTAGTATAAGGACAGGGGGCGCGAACTATGGCTACACCTTC.